Included here is one T cell receptor (beta chain) sequence, with context. V lost 4 bases, J lost 0 bases, and 8 bases stayed unmatched. From germline, CDR1 is SEHNR and CDR2 FQNEAQ (reference sequence). This CDR3 is built from 17 residues. This entry comes from a study of T-cell memory formation after mild COVID-19. TCRdb reanalysed the 5' RACE reads using MiXCR and keeps one entry per CDR3 protein. Of 92,000 or so distinct CDR3 sequences in the sample, about 16% were seen once. The material sequenced was PBMCs or a T cell subset sorted from them (not recorded which). The V call is TRBV7-9, the J call TRBJ2-1; 8 nucleotides agree with TRBD2. The origin of this receptor is a man younger than 35 who had mild COVID-19 (a few samples of this study predate the infection). Cell type and time point are not known. CDR3 amino acids: CASSSTSGRSSYNEQFF. Here the CDR3 DNA reads TGTGCCAGCAGCTCAACTAGCGGACGAAGCTCCTACAATGAGCAGTTCTTC.